What follows describes a single T cell receptor (beta chain). Antigen: not known. This sample was taken from a study of T cell responses to AZD1222 COVID-19 vaccine. Notes on the study in general: Only six or seven AZD1222 recipients tested seropositive at baseline. The peak T cell response came first, and repertoires were sampled only after it.

The CDR3 covers 15 residues. V lost 3 bases to trimming and J lost 6 bases; unmatched junction nucleotides: 4. Germline CDR1 is KGHSH and CDR2 is LQKENI. Repertoires were generated with immunoSEQ multiplex PCR, while TCRdb's copy carries only in-frame clones and drops some. Found here are 180,000 or so clones, about 92% of them singletons; the top ten hold approximately 3.9%. The sequences come from peripheral blood, collected on day 0 of AZD1222 vaccination. The sequence was collected from an adult in good health. V usage is TRBV18 and J usage is TRBJ1-4, with TRBD1 matching 10 bases. CDR3 bases: TGTGCCAGCTCACCCCTGGGGACAGGGGATGAAAAACTGTTTTTT. Protein product: CASSPLGTGDEKLFF.